This entry features one TCR beta chain sequence. The target antigen is unknown. These data come from a study of cytomegalovirus exposure and HLA in healthy donors. Study-level information: HLA-typed donors were the source of 83 million or so unique TCRs, which an early data release held.

The study's findings and limits: CMV serostatus was the sole immune exposure data available. Several V segments, TRBV6-2 and TRBV6-3 among them, could not be told apart and were dropped. According to a later analysis, most TCR beta chains associated with CMV appeared HLA-restricted.

This PCR relied on a set of 60 Vbeta primers and 13 Jbeta primers. Profiling relied on immunoSEQ multiplex PCR, and the TCRdb table lists in-frame clones only, not all of them. The sample shows 82,000 or so clones, 9.5% to 13% of them seen only once. Germline lookup yields CDR1 SGHRS and CDR2 YFSETQ. This CDR3 is built from 14 residues. V was shortened by 0 bases and J by 6 bases, with 9 bases between the two germline ends. J is TRBJ1-4 and V is TRBV5-1; D ambiguous. The receptor's source is a man aged 55 to 70 in good health and CMV-seropositive. Material: PBMCs. Written as DNA, the CDR3 is TGCGCCAGCAGCTTGGATCAGGCCGATGAAAAACTGTTTTTT. It specifies CASSLDQADEKLFF. Full variable domain (missing parts from reference TRBV5-1 and TRBJ1-4): KAGVTQTPRYLIKTRGQQVTLSCSPISGHRSVSWYQQTPGQGLQFLFEYFSETQRNKGNFPGRFSGRQFSNSRSEMNVSTLELGDSALYLCASSLDQADEKLFFGSGTQLSVL.